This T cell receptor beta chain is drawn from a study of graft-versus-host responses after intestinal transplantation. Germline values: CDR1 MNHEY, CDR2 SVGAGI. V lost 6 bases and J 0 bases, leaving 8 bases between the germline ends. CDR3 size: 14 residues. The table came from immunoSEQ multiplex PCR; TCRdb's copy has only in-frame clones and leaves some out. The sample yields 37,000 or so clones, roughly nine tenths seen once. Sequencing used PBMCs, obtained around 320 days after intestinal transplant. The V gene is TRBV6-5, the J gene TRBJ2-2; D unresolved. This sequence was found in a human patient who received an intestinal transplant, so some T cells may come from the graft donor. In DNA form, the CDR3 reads TGTGCCAGCAGGACAAGTTCGAACACCGGGGAGCTGTTTTTT. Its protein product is CASRTSSNTGELFF.